The rows below give T cell receptor beta chains drawn from one sample of a study of T cells in tumors after PD-1 blockade. Clones were sequenced by immunoSEQ multiplex PCR, and TCRdb holds only the in-frame ones, with some missing. The data contain about 59,000 clones, 80% of them singletons. The sample in question was PBMCs, obtained before anti-PD-1 treatment. These receptors came from a human donor with basal cell carcinoma. The CDR3 runs from the conserved cysteine through the conserved F or W. D genes are given only for firm matches. A clone size is listed for some rows: how often the clone was seen (once, few, many), or a class if it is expanded.

j_call v_call clone_size d_call cdr3_nt cdr3_aa
TRBJ1-1 TRBV30 - - TGTGCCTGGAGTTGGGGCGACGACACTGAAGCTTTCTTT CAWSWGDDTEAFF
TRBJ2-7 TRBV3-1/TRBV3-2 - TRBD1 TGTGCCAGCAGCCAAAGGACAGGGATCGAGCAGTACTTC CASSQRTGIEQYF
TRBJ1-1 TRBV3-1/TRBV3-2 - - TGTGCCAGCAGCCAAGATGTGGGGAGCATTAGCCCCGGGGCTTTCTTT CASSQDVGSISPGAFF
TRBJ2-1 TRBV6-5 - TRBD2 TGTGCCAGCAGTAGGGACTATTTCACTGAGCAGTTCTTC CASSRDYFTEQFF
TRBJ1-5 TRBV7-9 - - TGTGCCAGCAGCCAGGGAAGCAATCAGCCCCAGCATTTT CASSQGSNQPQHF
TRBJ2-5 TRBV5-1 once - TGCGCCAGCAACCCGACAGGTTTTGAGGAGACCCAGTACTTC CASNPTGFEETQYF
TRBJ2-2 TRBV18 few - - CASSPNRGRRAGELFF
TRBJ1-5 TRBV30 - - TGTGCCTGGAGTGCAGGGGATCAGCCCCAGCATTTT CAWSAGDQPQHF
TRBJ1-2 TRBV6-1 - TRBD1 TGTGCCAGCAGTGATAGACAGGGGGCAGAAGGCTACACCTTC CASSDRQGAEGYTF
TRBJ2-1 TRBV9 - - TGTGCCAGCAGCCTTAGGGAAGGATGGAATGAGCAGTTCTTC CASSLREGWNEQFF
TRBJ2-5 TRBV20-1 - - TGCAGTGCTAGAGAGAAAGAGACCCAGTACTTC CSAREKETQYF
TRBJ2-5 TRBV15 - TRBD2 TGTGCCACCAGCAGAGTATCCGGGACCCGGGCGGGGGAACAAGAGACCCAGTACTTC CATSRVSGTRAGEQETQYF
TRBJ1-2 TRBV19 - - TGTGCCAGTAGTAGGACTGATAACTATGGCTACACCTTC CASSRTDNYGYTF
TRBJ2-3 TRBV15 - - TGTGCCACCAGCAGCTACACAGATACGCAGTATTTT CATSSYTDTQYF
TRBJ2-1 TRBV5-4 - TRBD1 TGTGCCAGCAGCCTGGGACAGGTTATAAGCTCCTACAATGAGCAGTTCTTC CASSLGQVISSYNEQFF
TRBJ1-2 TRBV7-8 - - TGTGCCAGCAGTCCTCGGGGGGATTATGGCTACACCTTC CASSPRGDYGYTF
TRBJ1-3 TRBV9 few - TGTGCCAGCAGCCAGACACCAACGACCGGAAACACCATATATTTT CASSQTPTTGNTIYF
TRBJ2-7 TRBV7-8 - TRBD2 TGTGCCAGCAGCTTAGTTAGCGGGACCAGCTCCTACGAGCAGTACTTC CASSLVSGTSSYEQYF
TRBJ2-2 TRBV5-5 - - TGTGCCAGCAGCCACAGGGTGGTAAAACACCGGGGAGCTGTTTTT CASSHRVVKHRGAVF
TRBJ2-7 TRBV30 - TRBD1 TGTGCCTGGAGCGCCGACAGGGTGGGCTACGAGCAGTACTTC CAWSADRVGYEQYF
TRBJ1-1 TRBV29-1 once - TGCAGCGCCCGAAAATCGAACACTGAAGCTTTCTTT CSARKSNTEAFF
TRBJ1-1 TRBV10-3 - - TGTGCCATCAAGGCGGGAAGGGGGGGTACGGGAGCTTTCTTT CAIKAGRGGTGAFF
TRBJ1-2 TRBV21-1 - - TGTGCCAGCAGCCGGACCGCTTGCGCAGGGTTC CASSRTACAGF
TRBJ1-1 TRBV29-1 - TRBD1 TGCAGCGTTGAGAAGTTTTTTGGACAGGGAGAAGCTTTCTTT CSVEKFFGQGEAFF
TRBJ2-7 TRBV5-6 - - TGTGCCAGCAGCACCGGGACAATCTACGAGCAGTACTTC CASSTGTIYEQYF
TRBJ2-2 TRBV20-1 - TRBD1 TGCAGTGCTAGTCGGACAGGGGGAGGTCACGGGGAGCTGTTTTTT CSASRTGGGHGELFF
TRBJ2-3 TRBV13 - - TGTGCCAGCAGCCCCGGGGGTCCCCCGCGAACGCAGTATTTT CASSPGGPPRTQYF
TRBJ1-4 TRBV6-2/TRBV6-3 - TRBD1 TGTGCCAGCAGTTACCATCCAGGGACAGGGGGAGAAAAACTGTTTTTT CASSYHPGTGGEKLFF
TRBJ1-4 TRBV5-1 - - TGCGCCACCTCACCCGGGCGCACTAATGAAAAACTGTTTTTT CATSPGRTNEKLFF
TRBJ2-6 TRBV2 - TRBD1 TGTGCCAGTAGCCGGGACAGGGGGCTGGGTGGGGCCAACGTCCTGACTTTC CASSRDRGLGGANVLTF
TRBJ1-4 TRBV30 - - TGTGCCGGTAAAATGGGCGAAAAACTGTTTTTT CAGKMGEKLFF
TRBJ1-3 TRBV2 - - TGTGCCAGCATATCGGGGAGGCCGGGAAACACCATATATTTT CASISGRPGNTIYF
TRBJ2-6 TRBV7-7 - TRBD1 TGTGCTAGCAGCCGGACAGGGGGCCCTGGGGCCAACGTCCTGACTTTC CASSRTGGPGANVLTF
TRBJ2-6 TRBV15 - - TGTGCCACCAGCGCAACAGGGTCTGGGGCCAACGTCCTGACTTTC CATSATGSGANVLTF
TRBJ2-1 TRBV10-1 - TRBD2 TGCGCCAGCAGTGAGGCAGCGGGGGGGAGCTCCTACAATGAGCAGTTCTTC CASSEAAGGSSYNEQFF
TRBJ1-6 TRBV9 - - TGTGCCAGCAGCCGTCTCAGGAATGCCTATAATTCACCCCTCCACTTT CASSRLRNAYNSPLHF
TRBJ1-2 TRBV7-8 few - TGTGCCAGCAGCTCAACGTACTCGAGTGGCTACACCTTC CASSSTYSSGYTF